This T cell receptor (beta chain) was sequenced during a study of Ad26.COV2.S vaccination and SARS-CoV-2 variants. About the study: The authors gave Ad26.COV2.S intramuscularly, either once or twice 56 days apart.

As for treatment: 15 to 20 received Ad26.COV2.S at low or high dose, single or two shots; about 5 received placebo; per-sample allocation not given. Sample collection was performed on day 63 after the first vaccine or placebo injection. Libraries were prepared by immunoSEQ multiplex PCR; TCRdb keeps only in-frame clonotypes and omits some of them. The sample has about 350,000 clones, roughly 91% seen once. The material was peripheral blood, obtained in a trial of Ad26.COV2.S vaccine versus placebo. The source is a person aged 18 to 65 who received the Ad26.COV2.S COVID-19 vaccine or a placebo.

The CDR3 region has the DNA TGTGCCAGCAGTTACCGGGGCACAGATACGCAGTATTTT. Encoded protein: CASSYRGTDTQYF. The chain links TRBV6-5 to TRBJ2-3; D is unresolved. CDR1 and CDR2 from the germline V gene are MNHEY and SVGAGI. CDR3 length: 13 amino acids. Trimming removed 2 bases at V and 1 base at J, with 4 bases between.